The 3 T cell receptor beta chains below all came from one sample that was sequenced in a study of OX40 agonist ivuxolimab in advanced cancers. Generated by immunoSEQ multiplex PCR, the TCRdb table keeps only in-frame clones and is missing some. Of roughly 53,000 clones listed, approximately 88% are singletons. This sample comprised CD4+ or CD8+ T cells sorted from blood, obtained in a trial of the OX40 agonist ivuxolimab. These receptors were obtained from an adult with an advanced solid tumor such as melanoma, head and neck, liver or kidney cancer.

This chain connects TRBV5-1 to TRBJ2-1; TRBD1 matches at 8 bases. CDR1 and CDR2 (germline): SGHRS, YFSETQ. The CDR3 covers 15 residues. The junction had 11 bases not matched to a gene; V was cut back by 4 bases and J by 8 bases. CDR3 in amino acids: CASSPSTGARYEQFF. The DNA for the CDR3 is TGCGCCAGCAGCCCGTCGACAGGGGCGCGTTATGAGCAGTTCTTC.

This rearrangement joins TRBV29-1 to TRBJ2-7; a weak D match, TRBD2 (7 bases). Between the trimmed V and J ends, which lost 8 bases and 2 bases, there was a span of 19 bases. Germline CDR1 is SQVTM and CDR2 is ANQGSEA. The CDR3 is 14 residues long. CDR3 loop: CSLRGGGKTYEQYF. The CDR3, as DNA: TGCAGCCTCCGCGGGGGCGGGAAAACCTACGAGCAGTACTTC.

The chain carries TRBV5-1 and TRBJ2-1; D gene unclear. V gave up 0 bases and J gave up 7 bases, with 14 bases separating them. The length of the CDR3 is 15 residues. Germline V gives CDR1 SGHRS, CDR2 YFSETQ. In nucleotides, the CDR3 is TGCGCCAGCAGCTTGGGAGGCCTCGAAGGGAATGAGCAGTTCTTC. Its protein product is CASSLGGLEGNEQFF.